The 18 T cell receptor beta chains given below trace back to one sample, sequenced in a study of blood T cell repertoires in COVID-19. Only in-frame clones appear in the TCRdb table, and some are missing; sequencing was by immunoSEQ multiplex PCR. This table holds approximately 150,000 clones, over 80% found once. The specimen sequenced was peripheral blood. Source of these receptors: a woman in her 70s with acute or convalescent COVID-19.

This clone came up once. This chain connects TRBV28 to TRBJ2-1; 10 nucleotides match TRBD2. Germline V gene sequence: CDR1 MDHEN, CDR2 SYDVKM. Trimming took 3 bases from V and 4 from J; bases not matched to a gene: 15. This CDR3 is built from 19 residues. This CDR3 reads CASSLGTEAGGPRYNEQFF. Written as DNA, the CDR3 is TGTGCCAGCAGTTTGGGGACCGAAGCGGGAGGGCCTCGGTACAATGAGCAGTTCTTC.

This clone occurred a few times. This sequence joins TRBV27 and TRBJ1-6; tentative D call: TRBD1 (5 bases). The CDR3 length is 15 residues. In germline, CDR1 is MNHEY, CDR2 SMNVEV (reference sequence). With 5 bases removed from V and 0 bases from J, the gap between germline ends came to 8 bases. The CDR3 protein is CASSIRVSYNSPLHF. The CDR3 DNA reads TGTGCCAGCAGTATCAGGGTCTCCTATAATTCACCCCTCCACTTT.

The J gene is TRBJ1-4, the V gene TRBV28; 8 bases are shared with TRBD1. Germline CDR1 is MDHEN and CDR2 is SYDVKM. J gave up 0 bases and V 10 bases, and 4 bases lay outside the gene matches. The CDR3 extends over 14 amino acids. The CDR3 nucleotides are TGTGCCATCTCACAGGGGGCAACTAATGAAAAACTGTTTTTT. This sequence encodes CAISQGATNEKLFF. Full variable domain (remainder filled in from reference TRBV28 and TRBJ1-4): DVKVTQSSRYLVKRTGEKVFLECVQDMDHENMFWYRQDPGLGLRLIYFSYDVKMKEKGDIPEGYSVSREKKERFSLILESASTNQTSMYLCAISQGATNEKLFFGSGTQLSVL.

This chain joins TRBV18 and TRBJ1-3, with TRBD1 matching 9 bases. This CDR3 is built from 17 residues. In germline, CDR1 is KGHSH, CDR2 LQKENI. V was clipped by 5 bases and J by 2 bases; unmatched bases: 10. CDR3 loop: CASSAGQGLLPGNTIYF. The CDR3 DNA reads TGTGCCAGCTCAGCGGGACAGGGTTTGCTGCCTGGAAACACCATATATTTT. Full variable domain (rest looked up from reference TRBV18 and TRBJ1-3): NAGVMQNPRHLVRRRGQEARLRCSPMKGHSHVYWYRQLPEEGLKFMVYLQKENIIDESGMPKERFSAEFPKEGPSILRIQQVVRGDSAAYFCASSAGQGLLPGNTIYFGEGSWLTVV.

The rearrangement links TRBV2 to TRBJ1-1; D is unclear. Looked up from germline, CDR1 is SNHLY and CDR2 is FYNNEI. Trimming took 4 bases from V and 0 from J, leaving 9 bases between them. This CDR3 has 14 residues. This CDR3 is CASSAPVLNTEAFF. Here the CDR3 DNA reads TGTGCCAGCAGTGCTCCCGTTCTGAACACTGAAGCTTTCTTT.

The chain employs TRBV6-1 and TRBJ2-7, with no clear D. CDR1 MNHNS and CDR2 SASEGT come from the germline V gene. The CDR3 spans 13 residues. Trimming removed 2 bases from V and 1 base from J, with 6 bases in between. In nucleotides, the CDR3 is TGTGCCAGCAGTGAATCCTTTTCCTACGAGCAGTACTTC. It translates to CASSESFSYEQYF.

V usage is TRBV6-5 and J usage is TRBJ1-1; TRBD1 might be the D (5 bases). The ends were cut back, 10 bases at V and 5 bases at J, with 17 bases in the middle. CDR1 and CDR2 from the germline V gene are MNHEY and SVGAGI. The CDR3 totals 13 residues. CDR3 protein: CATSGGGETEAFF. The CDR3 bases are TGTGCCACTTCCGGCGGGGGTGAAACTGAAGCTTTCTTT.

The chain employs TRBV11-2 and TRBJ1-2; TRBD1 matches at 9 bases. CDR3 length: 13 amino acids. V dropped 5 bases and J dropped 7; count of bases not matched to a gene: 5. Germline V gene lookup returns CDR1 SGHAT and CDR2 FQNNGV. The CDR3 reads CASSPQGAGGYTF. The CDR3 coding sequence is TGTGCCAGCAGCCCACAGGGGGCTGGTGGCTACACCTTC.

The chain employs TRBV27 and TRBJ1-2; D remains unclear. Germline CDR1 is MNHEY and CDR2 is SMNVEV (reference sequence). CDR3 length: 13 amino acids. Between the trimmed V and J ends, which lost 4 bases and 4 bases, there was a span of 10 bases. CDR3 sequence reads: CASSSLGLYGYTF. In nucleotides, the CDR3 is TGTGCCAGCAGTTCCCTAGGACTCTATGGCTACACCTTC.

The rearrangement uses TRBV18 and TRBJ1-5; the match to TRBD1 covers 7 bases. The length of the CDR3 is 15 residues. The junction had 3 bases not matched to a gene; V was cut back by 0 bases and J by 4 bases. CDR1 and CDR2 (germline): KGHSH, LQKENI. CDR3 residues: CASSPPGTENQPQHF. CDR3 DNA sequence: TGTGCCAGCTCACCACCCGGGACAGAGAATCAGCCCCAGCATTTT.

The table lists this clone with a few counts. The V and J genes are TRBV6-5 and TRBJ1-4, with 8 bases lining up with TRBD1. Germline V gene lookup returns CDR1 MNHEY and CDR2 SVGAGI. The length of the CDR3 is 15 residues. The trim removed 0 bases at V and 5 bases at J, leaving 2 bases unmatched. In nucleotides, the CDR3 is TGTGCCAGCAGTTACTCGGGGACAGGAAATGAAAAACTGTTTTTT. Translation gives CASSYSGTGNEKLFF.

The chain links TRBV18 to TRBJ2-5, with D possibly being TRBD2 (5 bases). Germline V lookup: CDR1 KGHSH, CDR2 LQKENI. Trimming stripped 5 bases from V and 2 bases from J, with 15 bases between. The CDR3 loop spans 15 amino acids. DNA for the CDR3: TGTGCCAGCTCAATGGGCGGAGGCTCACAAGAGACCCAGTACTTC. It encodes CASSMGGGSQETQYF.

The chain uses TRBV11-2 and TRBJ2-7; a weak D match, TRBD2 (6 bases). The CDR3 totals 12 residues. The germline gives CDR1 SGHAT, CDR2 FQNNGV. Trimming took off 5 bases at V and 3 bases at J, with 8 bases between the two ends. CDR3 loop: CASSRLVYEQYF. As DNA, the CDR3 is TGTGCCAGCAGCAGACTAGTCTACGAGCAGTACTTC.

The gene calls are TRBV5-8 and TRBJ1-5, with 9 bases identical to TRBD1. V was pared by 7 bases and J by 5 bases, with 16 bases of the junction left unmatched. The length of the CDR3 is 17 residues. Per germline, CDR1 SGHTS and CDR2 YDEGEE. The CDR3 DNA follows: TGTGCCAGCGACAATAATTATCGGGGACAGGGACATCAGCCCCAGCATTTT. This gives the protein CASDNNYRGQGHQPQHF.

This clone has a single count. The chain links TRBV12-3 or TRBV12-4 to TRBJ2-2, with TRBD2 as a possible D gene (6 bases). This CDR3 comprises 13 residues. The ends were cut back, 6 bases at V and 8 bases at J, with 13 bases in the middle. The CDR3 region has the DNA TGTGCCAGCAGCAGACTAGGGTTAGGGGAGCTGTTTTTT. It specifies CASSRLGLGELFF.

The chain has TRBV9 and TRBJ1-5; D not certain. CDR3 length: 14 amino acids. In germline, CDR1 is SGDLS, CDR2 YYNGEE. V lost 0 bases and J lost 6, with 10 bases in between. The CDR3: CASSVAGEAQPQHF. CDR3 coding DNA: TGTGCCAGCAGCGTAGCGGGAGAAGCTCAGCCCCAGCATTTT.

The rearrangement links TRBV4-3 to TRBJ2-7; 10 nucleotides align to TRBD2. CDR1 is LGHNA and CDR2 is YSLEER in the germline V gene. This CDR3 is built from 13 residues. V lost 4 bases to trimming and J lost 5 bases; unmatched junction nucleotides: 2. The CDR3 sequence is CASSPLAGDEQYF. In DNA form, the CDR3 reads TGCGCCAGCAGCCCGCTAGCGGGAGACGAGCAGTACTTC.

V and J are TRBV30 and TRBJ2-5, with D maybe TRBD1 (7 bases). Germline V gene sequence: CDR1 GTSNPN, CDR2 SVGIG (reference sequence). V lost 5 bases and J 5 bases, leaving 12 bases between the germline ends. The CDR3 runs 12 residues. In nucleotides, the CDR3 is TGTGCCTGGGGCAGGGGGAGGGAGACCCAGTACTTC. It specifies CAWGRGRETQYF.